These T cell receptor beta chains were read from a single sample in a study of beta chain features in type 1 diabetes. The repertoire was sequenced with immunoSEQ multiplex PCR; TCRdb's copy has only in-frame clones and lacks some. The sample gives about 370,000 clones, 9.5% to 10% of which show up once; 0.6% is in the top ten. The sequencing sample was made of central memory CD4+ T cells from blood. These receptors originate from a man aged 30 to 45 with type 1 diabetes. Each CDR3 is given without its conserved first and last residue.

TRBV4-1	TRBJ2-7	ASSQVSMTGIRYEQY
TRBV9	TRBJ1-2	ASSPPGQGAYGYT
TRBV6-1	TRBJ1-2	ASKAVSHGYT
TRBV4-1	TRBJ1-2	ASSQDIDYGYT
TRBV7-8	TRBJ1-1	ASSPGHSNTEAF
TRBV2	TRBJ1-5	ASSPEGQPQH
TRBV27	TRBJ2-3	ASTNSLGTSGTDTQY
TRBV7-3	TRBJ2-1	ASSLALAGTYNEQF
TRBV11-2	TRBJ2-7	ASSFYGSSYEQY
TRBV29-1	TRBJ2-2	SVAPILNTGELF
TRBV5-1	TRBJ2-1	ASSSSFSYNEQF
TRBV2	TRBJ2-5	ASSVQGTGEETQY
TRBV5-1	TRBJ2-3	ASSTDRATDTQY
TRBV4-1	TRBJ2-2	ASSSGVRQGTGELF
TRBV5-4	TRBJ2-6	ASTHDRARAGANVLT
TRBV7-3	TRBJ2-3	ASSPPGTQY
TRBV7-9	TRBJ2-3	ASSPPGTQY
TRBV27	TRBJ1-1	ASSFKGQPMNTEAF
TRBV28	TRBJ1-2	ASIDRVDYGYT
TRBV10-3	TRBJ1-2	AISPDREAAYT
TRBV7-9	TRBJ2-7	ASSSAGAVDEQY
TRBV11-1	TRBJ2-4	ASSSYYGAGDIQY
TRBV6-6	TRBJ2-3	ASSRITGSDTQY
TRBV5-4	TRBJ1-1	ASSSATGAGAEAF
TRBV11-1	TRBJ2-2	ASSLQQDAGELF
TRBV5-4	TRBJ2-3	ASSFNTDRGTDTQY
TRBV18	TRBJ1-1	ASSLGQENTEAF
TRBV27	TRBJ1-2	ASRIGGAVGYGYT
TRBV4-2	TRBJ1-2	ASSQVTGQVGGDGYT
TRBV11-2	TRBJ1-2	ASSSSQGIFYGYT
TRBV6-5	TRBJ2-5	ASKGYQETQY
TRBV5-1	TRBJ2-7	ASSLGPARGAFSYEQY
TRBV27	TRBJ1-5	ASSSFQGSGQPQH
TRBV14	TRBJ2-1	ASSQGLAAHNEQF
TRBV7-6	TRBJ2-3	ASSSSIGGAIDTQY
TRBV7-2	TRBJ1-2	ASSLGNDYGYT
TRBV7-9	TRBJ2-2	ASSPVEVELF
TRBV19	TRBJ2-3	AISGGSTDTQY
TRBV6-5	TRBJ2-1	ASSSERSGYNEQF
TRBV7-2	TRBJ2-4	ASSLGQGGNIQY
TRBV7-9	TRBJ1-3	ASHGQSGNTIY
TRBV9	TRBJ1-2	ASSVEQKEYYGYT
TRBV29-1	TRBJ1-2	SVEGTGSLGYT
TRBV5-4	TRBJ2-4	ASSPAGGKDKNIQY
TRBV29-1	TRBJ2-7	SVQGTTSYEQY
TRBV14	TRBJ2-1	ASSLLGLANEQF
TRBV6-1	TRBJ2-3	ASSGGDYTDTQY
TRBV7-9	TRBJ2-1	ASSWDGQNEQF
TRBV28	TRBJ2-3	ASSPTPGQGGTDTQY
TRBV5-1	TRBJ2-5	ASSSALAAFEAQY
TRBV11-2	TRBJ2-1	ASTQARGTSYNEQF
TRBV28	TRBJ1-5	ASSWAGSQPQH
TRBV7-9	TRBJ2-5	ASSHAQGTQETQY
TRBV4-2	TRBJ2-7	ASSQDAATSSYEQY
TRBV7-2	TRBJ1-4	ASSREPGSNEKLF
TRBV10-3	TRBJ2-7	ATLGQGADEQY
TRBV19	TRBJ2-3	ASMRQGTSTDTQY
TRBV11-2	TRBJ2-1	ASSLVAGTGWGEQF
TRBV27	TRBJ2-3	ASSLSGNPGDTQY
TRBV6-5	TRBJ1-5	ASSLRGPDQPQH